Reported below is one TCR beta chain. Its antigen is unidentified. The data were taken from a study of regulatory dendritic cells for organ transplantation. This CDR3 has 13 amino acids. V lost 3 bases to trimming and J lost 4 bases, with 10 bases between them. Germline CDR1 SGHRS, CDR2 YFSETQ. The assay was immunoSEQ multiplex PCR, and TCRdb's table has in-frame clones only and misses some. The data contain some 29,000 clones, approximately 78% of them singletons. Broader study findings: The authors noted considerable between-person heterogeneity in alloreactive memory CD8+ cells. Mature dendritic cells appeared to drive more memory CD8+ clonal expansion than regulatory ones. Naive T cells showed high diversity, memory cells less, memory CD8+ least. The most alloreactive TCR clonotypes were found in resting memory CD8+ cells.

V and J are TRBV5-1 and TRBJ1-2; unclear D gene. What was sequenced was naive CD4+ T cells from blood. Subset indicated: CD45RA+ naive T cells. This TCR derives from a human donor in good health. CDR3 loop: CASSSSSSYGYTF. The CDR3 DNA follows: TGCGCCAGCAGCTCATCATCTAGCTATGGCTACACCTTC.